A selection of T cell receptor beta chains follows, all from one sample in a study of T-cell reconstitution after alpha-beta-depleted transplantation in children. Each CDR3 protein is one row after TCRdb ran MiXCR on the PCR reads. In the table there are over 200,000 distinct CDR3 sequences, approximately 9.5% of which are singletons. The source was PBMCs from the stem cell graft donor, collected from the stem cell graft. Receptors originate from a human donor who donated a stem cell graft to a child with acute lymphoblastic leukemia. Each CDR3 is given with its conserved first and last residue. The D gene is left open where the match is weak. A row's size may be missing; if present it is once, few, many or a size class.

many | - | TRBJ2-7 | TRBV7-2 | TGTGCCAGCAGCTTAGGAGGGGGCGAGCAGTACTTC | CASSLGGGEQYF
- | TRBD2 | TRBJ2-3 | TRBV4-1 | TGCGCCAGCAGCCCCTGGGGGGGGACTCATAATATCGACATAGATACGCAGTATTTT | CASSPWGGTHNIDIDTQYF
- | - | TRBJ2-1 | TRBV6-2/TRBV6-3 | TGTGCCAGCAGTTACTCCCCTGACTCTCTCAATGAGCAGTTCTTC | CASSYSPDSLNEQFF
many | TRBD2 | TRBJ2-7 | TRBV6-5 | TGTGCCAGCACCATGACTAGCGGAACCTACGAGCAGTACTTC | CASTMTSGTYEQYF
many | TRBD1 | TRBJ2-7 | TRBV28 | TGTGCCAGCAGTTTATGGGGGACAGAGGACTACGAGCAGTACTTC | CASSLWGTEDYEQYF
few | TRBD1 | TRBJ2-7 | TRBV24-1 | TGTGCCACCAGTGATCGCCGGGACAGGGTCTACGAGCAGTACTTC | CATSDRRDRVYEQYF
- | TRBD2 | TRBJ2-3 | TRBV12-3/TRBV12-4 | TGTGCCAGCAGACCCGGGCAGCGGGGACTAAACCCCACAGATACGCAGTATTTT | CASRPGQRGLNPTDTQYF
few | - | TRBJ2-7 | TRBV5-1 | TGCGCCAGCAGCTTCGGAGGAAATTCCTACGAGCAGTACTTC | CASSFGGNSYEQYF
many | - | TRBJ2-7 | TRBV20-1 | TGCAGTGCCAACGACGAGACAGTAAGTCAGTACTTC | CSANDETVSQYF
few | - | TRBJ2-1 | TRBV7-8 | TGTGCCAGCAGCTTCGATACAGGGTACAACAATGAGCAGTTCTTC | CASSFDTGYNNEQFF
many | - | TRBJ1-2 | TRBV7-9 | TGTGCCAGCAGCTTAGACACCAGGGGTTGGTATGGCTACACCTTC | CASSLDTRGWYGYTF
- | - | TRBJ2-2 | TRBV6-1 | TGTGCCAGCAGTCAGACACCCACCGGGGAGCTGTTTTTT | CASSQTPTGELFF
many | - | TRBJ1-2 | TRBV20-1 | TGCAGTGCTAGAGATCGGGGGGGCAGGAGCTATGGCTACACCTTC | CSARDRGGRSYGYTF
few | - | TRBJ2-5 | TRBV7-8 | TGTGCCAGCAGCCCGACAGGCCCCCAGTACTTC | CASSPTGPQYF
- | - | TRBJ2-7 | TRBV20-1 | TGCAGTCGACCCCGGGGTTCTGAATCCGAGCAGTACTTC | CSRPRGSESEQYF
- | TRBD2 | TRBJ2-7 | TRBV4-3 | TGCGCCAGCAGCCAAGAGTGGCGGGGGGTCCCCTACGAGCAGTACTTC | CASSQEWRGVPYEQYF
- | TRBD1 | TRBJ2-3 | TRBV5-1 | TGCGCCAGCAGCCTGGGACAGGAGCCTAGCACAGATACGCAGTATTTT | CASSLGQEPSTDTQYF
few | - | TRBJ1-5 | TRBV10-2 | TGCGCCAGCAGTGAGTCGACCAGGGCCAACTGGCCCCAGCATTTT | CASSESTRANWPQHF
- | TRBD1 | TRBJ1-1 | TRBV29-1 | TGCAGCGTTGAGGACAGGGCCAGCACTGAAGCTTTCTTT | CSVEDRASTEAFF
few | TRBD1 | TRBJ2-2 | TRBV20-1 | TGCAGTGCACCCCAACAGGGGGTGTCCGGGGAGCTGTTTTTT | CSAPQQGVSGELFF
- | TRBD2 | TRBJ2-5 | TRBV25-1 | TGTGCCAGCAGTGGAATAGCGGGGGGGCTGGAGACCCAGTACTTC | CASSGIAGGLETQYF
- | TRBD1 | TRBJ2-5 | TRBV12-3/TRBV12-4 | TGTGCCAGCAGTCCGGGGGACAGGGGGGTCCAGTACTTC | CASSPGDRGVQYF
many | - | TRBJ2-7 | TRBV6-2/TRBV6-3 | TGTGCCAGCGGGGGCGACCCCCGGTACGAGCAGTACTTC | CASGGDPRYEQYF
many | TRBD2 | TRBJ2-7 | TRBV6-5 | TGTGCCAGCAGACCTTCCCTAGCGGGGCGACGTGGCTACGAGCAGTACTTC | CASRPSLAGRRGYEQYF
many | TRBD1 | TRBJ2-3 | TRBV11-2 | TGTGCCAGCAGCTCACGGACAGGCGCATCTAGCACAGATACGCAGTATTTT | CASSSRTGASSTDTQYF
- | TRBD1 | TRBJ2-7 | TRBV29-1 | TGCAACGTTGGAGACAGGGGCTACGAGCAGTACTTC | CNVGDRGYEQYF
- | TRBD2 | TRBJ2-4 | TRBV7-2 | TGTGCCAGCAGCTTAGTGCCTAGCGGGGGCCTGGTGGAGGACATTCAGTACTTC | CASSLVPSGGLVEDIQYF
- | - | TRBJ2-3 | TRBV6-1 | TGTGCCAGCAGGCGCTTTATCGCGGGGGCCGGCACAGATACGCAGTATTTT | CASRRFIAGAGTDTQYF
few | TRBD1 | TRBJ1-1 | TRBV25-1 | TGTGCCAGCAGTGAGGGACAGGGGAGGCCTGAAGCTTTCTTT | CASSEGQGRPEAFF
- | - | TRBJ2-6 | TRBV13 | TGTGCCAGCAGCCCTAGATCAGGGGCCAACGTCCTGACTTTC | CASSPRSGANVLTF
many | - | TRBJ1-2 | TRBV6-2/TRBV6-3 | TGTGCCAGCAGTTACTCGGCCCTTTCCAACTATGGCTACACCTTC | CASSYSALSNYGYTF
few | - | TRBJ2-1 | TRBV6-1 | TGTGCCAGCAGTGCCCTCGGAGTGAGCTCCTACAATGAGCAGTTCTTC | CASSALGVSSYNEQFF
- | - | TRBJ2-7 | TRBV20-1 | TGCAGTGCGCTCGGACGGAGATCCTACGAGCAGTACTTC | CSALGRRSYEQYF
few | - | TRBJ1-2 | TRBV29-1 | TGCAGCGGAGGGCCCGGTGATGGCTACACCTTC | CSGGPGDGYTF
many | - | TRBJ1-2 | TRBV10-1 | TGCGCCAGTCCAGTACCAGGGTTCTACTATGGCTACACCTTC | CASPVPGFYYGYTF
few | TRBD2 | TRBJ2-3 | TRBV6-5 | TGTGCCAGCAGTTACCCGGGACTAGAGGATACGCAGTATTTT | CASSYPGLEDTQYF
- | - | TRBJ1-2 | TRBV6-5 | TGTGCCAGCAGAAATGAAGGCGGCGGCTACACCTTC | CASRNEGGGYTF
- | TRBD1 | TRBJ2-2 | TRBV5-1 | TGCGCCAGCAGCCAAAGGGGGACAGGGCGGACCGGGGAGCTGTTTTTT | CASSQRGTGRTGELFF
- | - | TRBJ1-1 | TRBV4-2 | TGTGCCAGCAGCCATCCCGGCCAGGGGACTGAAGCTTTCTTT | CASSHPGQGTEAFF
few | TRBD2 | TRBJ2-3 | TRBV4-1 | TGCGCCAGCAGCCAAGATTCTGACTGGCCAGCGGGGGGGACAGATACGCAGTATTTT | CASSQDSDWPAGGTDTQYF
few | - | TRBJ1-2 | TRBV4-2 | TGTGCCAGCAGCCTCTCAGGACAGCCCCGCTATGGCTACACCTTC | CASSLSGQPRYGYTF
many | - | TRBJ1-2 | TRBV19 | TGTGCCAGTAGTATACCCCCGGCGGGGGGCTACACCTTC | CASSIPPAGGYTF
few | - | TRBJ1-2 | TRBV19 | TGTGCCAGTAGTGCGTCCGGGACCTCCAAGGGCTACACCTTC | CASSASGTSKGYTF
few | TRBD2 | TRBJ2-5 | TRBV9 | TGTGCCAGCAGCGTATCTCCTAGCGGGGTTTGGGAGACCCAGTACTTC | CASSVSPSGVWETQYF
many | - | TRBJ2-7 | TRBV10-3 | TGTGCCATCAGTGGGCCTCTCTCCAAGCAGTACTTC | CAISGPLSKQYF
- | - | TRBJ1-1 | TRBV7-9 | TGTGCCAGCAGCTACAAAACTGAAGCTTTCTTT | CASSYKTEAFF
- | - | TRBJ2-7 | TRBV20-1 | TGCAGTGCTAGAACCTCGGAATATGGCTACGAGCAGTACTTC | CSARTSEYGYEQYF
medium-sized | - | TRBJ1-4 | TRBV20-1 | TGCAGTGCTAGAGATATGGAGGACGAAAAACTGTTTTTT | CSARDMEDEKLFF
many | - | TRBJ2-3 | TRBV29-1 | TGCAGCCTTCTAAAGGGGGATGGAGGTACGCAGTATTTT | CSLLKGDGGTQYF
few | - | TRBJ2-3 | TRBV10-3 | TGTGCCATCAGTGAGGAAGGGTACACAGATACGCAGTATTTT | CAISEEGYTDTQYF